This TCR beta chain was identified in a study of blood T cell repertoires in COVID-19. The wider study: Samples taken during acute and convalescent COVID-19 were collected in the United States, Italy and Spain. PBMCs, B-cell-depleted T cells, or T cells provided the cDNA or gDNA that made up the material.

Methods used by the authors: Quantification of nucleated cells was approximated via reference gene primer amplification. Generated by immunoSEQ multiplex PCR, the TCRdb table keeps only in-frame clones and is missing some. That table supplies the V and J calls and clone size; D and trimming were determined from the DNA. The sample has some 370,000 clones, 90% seen once. Unmatched junction bases numbered 9, after V lost 3 bases and J lost 2 bases. CDR3 length equals 17 residues. Germline V gene lookup returns CDR1 SGDLS and CDR2 YYNGEE. The chain employs TRBV9 and TRBJ1-3; 9 nucleotides align to TRBD1. This receptor was taken from a man younger than 30 with active or convalescent COVID-19. The sequenced material came from peripheral blood. The CDR3 reads CASSGPGQGSPGNTIYF. The CDR3 nucleotides read TGTGCCAGCAGCGGGCCGGGACAGGGATCACCTGGAAACACCATATATTTT.